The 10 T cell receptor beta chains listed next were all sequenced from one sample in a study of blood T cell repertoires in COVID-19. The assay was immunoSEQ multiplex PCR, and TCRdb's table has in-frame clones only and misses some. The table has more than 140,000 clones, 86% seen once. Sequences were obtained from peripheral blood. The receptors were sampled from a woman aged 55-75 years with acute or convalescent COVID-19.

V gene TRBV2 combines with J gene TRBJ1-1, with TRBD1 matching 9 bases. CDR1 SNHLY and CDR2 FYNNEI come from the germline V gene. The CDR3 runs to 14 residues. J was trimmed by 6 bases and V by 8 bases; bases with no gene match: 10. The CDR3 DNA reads TGTGCCAGCCAATGGGGGACAGGGAAGGCTGAAGCTTTCTTT. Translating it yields CASQWGTGKAEAFF.

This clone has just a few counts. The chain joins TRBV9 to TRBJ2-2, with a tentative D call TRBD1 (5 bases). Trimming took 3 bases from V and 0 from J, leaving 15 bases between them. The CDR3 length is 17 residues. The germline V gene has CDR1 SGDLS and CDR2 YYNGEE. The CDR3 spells CASSAPVGRANTGELFF. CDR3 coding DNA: TGTGCCAGCAGCGCACCAGTGGGGCGCGCGAACACCGGGGAGCTGTTTTTT. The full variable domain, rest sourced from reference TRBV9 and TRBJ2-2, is DSGVTQTPKHLITATGQRVTLRCSPRSGDLSVYWYQQSLDQGLQFLIQYYNGEERAKGNILERFSAQQFPDLHSELNLSSLELGDSALYFCASSAPVGRANTGELFFGEGSRLTVL.

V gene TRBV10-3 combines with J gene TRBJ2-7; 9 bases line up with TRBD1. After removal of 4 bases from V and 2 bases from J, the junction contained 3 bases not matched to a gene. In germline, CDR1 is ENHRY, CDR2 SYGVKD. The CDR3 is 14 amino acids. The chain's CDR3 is CAISGTGEAYEQYF. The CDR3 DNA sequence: TGTGCCATCAGTGGGACAGGGGAGGCCTACGAGCAGTACTTC.

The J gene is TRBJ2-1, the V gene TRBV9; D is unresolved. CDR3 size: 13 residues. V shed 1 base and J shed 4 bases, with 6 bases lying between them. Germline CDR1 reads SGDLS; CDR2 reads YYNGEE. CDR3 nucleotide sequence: TGTGCCAGCAGCGTAAACTTATACAATGAGCAGTTCTTC. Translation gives CASSVNLYNEQFF.

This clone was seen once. Here the CDR3 reads CASRKGSDYYYEQYF. CDR3 bases: TGTGCCAGCAGAAAGGGTAGCGACTACTACTACGAGCAGTACTTC. The J gene is TRBJ2-7, the V gene TRBV28; D is perhaps TRBD2 (5 bases). The CDR3 is made up of 15 amino acids. Trimming took 6 bases from V and 3 from J, leaving 18 bases between them. Germline CDR1 is MDHEN and CDR2 is SYDVKM.

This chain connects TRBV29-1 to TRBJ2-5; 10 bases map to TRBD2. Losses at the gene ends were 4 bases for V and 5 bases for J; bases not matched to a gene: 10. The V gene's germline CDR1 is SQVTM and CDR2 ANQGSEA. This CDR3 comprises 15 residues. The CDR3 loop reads CSVGVAGGSGETQYF. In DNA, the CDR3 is TGCAGCGTTGGGGTAGCGGGGGGATCCGGGGAGACCCAGTACTTC.

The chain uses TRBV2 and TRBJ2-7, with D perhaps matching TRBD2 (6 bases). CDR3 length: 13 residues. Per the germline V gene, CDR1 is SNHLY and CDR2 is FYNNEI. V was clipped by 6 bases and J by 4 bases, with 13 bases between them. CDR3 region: CASRVVGRYEQYF. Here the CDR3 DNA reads TGTGCCAGCAGAGTAGTAGGGAGGTACGAGCAGTACTTC.

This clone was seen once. The CDR3 region is CASSREPAAFYEQYF. The CDR3, as DNA: TGTGCCAGCAGCCGGGAACCAGCGGCGTTCTACGAGCAGTACTTC. The chain combines TRBV9 with TRBJ2-7, with a possible D match to TRBD2 (5 bases). V lost 4 bases and J 3 bases, leaving 17 bases between the germline ends. This CDR3 contains 15 residues. Germline V gene lookup returns CDR1 SGDLS and CDR2 YYNGEE.

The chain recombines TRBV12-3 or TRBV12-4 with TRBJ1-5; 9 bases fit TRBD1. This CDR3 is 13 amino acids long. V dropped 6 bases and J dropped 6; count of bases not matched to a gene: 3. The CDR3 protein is CASRQGAGQPQHF. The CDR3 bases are TGTGCCAGCAGACAGGGGGCAGGTCAGCCCCAGCATTTT.

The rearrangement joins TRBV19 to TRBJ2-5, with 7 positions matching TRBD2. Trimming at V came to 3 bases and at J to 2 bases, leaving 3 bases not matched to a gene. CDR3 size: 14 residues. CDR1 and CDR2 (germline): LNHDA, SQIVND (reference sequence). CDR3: CASSIQRGQETQYF. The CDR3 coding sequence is TGTGCCAGTAGTATCCAGCGGGGTCAAGAGACCCAGTACTTC.